This TCR beta chain was identified in a study of T cell repertoires in cytomegalovirus infection. Study-wide background: An indication of both CMV infection and matching HLA type came from public TCR beta signatures. Whole-study findings and limits: Based on cumulative public TCR beta family frequency, carriers of CMV plus the relevant HLA were identified.

Comment on this clonotype: Its antigen is not known.

Using its own MiXCR run on the reads, TCRdb lists one record per CDR3 protein. The data contain 200,000 to 300,000 distinct CDR3 sequences, roughly 13% of them singletons. There are 17 residues in the CDR3. Between the trimmed V and J ends, which lost 5 bases and 0 bases, there was a span of 14 bases. Looked up from germline, CDR1 is KGHSH and CDR2 is LQKENI. This TCR was recovered from a human donor in good health (CMV status not recorded). Some clones in this sample may be carry-over from other donors' samples. The chain joins TRBV18 to TRBJ2-6, with D perhaps assigned TRBD1 or TRBD2 (5 bases each). Sequenced input: PBMCs. The DNA of the CDR3 is TGTGCCAGCTCAGCGACCGGGACGGACTCTGGGGCCAACGTCCTGACTTTC. It specifies CASSATGTDSGANVLTF.